Listed below are T cell receptor beta chains from one sample, sequenced in a study of blood T cell repertoires in COVID-19. Only in-frame clones appear in the TCRdb table, and some are missing; sequencing was by immunoSEQ multiplex PCR. Of 200,000 or so clones detected, 88% appear once; the ten largest clones hold about 4%. Sequences were obtained from PBMCs or T cells enriched from blood (not recorded which). These receptors all come from a woman under 40 who had been exposed to COVID-19. The CDR3 runs from the conserved cysteine through the conserved F or W. D genes are given only for firm matches. Clone size is not always given. Where it is, it says once, few, many or a class for expanded clones.

size: .; D: TRBD1; V: TRBV10-3; J: TRBJ1-5; DNA: TGTGCCATCAGTGCTGGACAGGGGATCAATCAGCCCCAGCATTTT; CDR3: CAISAGQGINQPQHF
size: .; D: .; V: TRBV5-1; J: TRBJ2-3; DNA: TGCGCCAGCAGCTTGGCCCTAGCGTTCGATACGCAGTATTTT; CDR3: CASSLALAFDTQYF
size: .; D: .; V: TRBV18; J: TRBJ2-2; DNA: TGTGCCAGCTCACCTTATCCAGGCACCGGGGAGCTGTTTTTT; CDR3: CASSPYPGTGELFF
size: .; D: .; V: TRBV6-2/TRBV6-3; J: TRBJ1-5; DNA: TGTGCCAGCAGCCCTGCCCGGGACACCGATAGCAATCAGCCCCAGCATTTT; CDR3: CASSPARDTDSNQPQHF
size: .; D: .; V: TRBV14; J: TRBJ1-6; DNA: TGTGCCAGCAGCCAAGGGTGGCGACAGAATTCACCCCTCCACTTT; CDR3: CASSQGWRQNSPLHF
size: .; D: .; V: TRBV5-1; J: TRBJ1-1; DNA: TGCGCCAGCAGCTTGGGACAGTCCGCTGAAGCTTTCTTT; CDR3: CASSLGQSAEAFF
size: .; D: TRBD2; V: TRBV7-6; J: TRBJ2-5; DNA: TGTGCCAGCAGCCCAAGCTCAGCGGGAGGGACTACCCAGTACTTC; CDR3: CASSPSSAGGTTQYF
size: once; D: .; V: TRBV10-3; J: TRBJ1-5; DNA: TGTGCCATCAGTGCATCGGGGGGGGGCGACGGGTATCAGCCCCAGCATTTT; CDR3: CAISASGGGDGYQPQHF
size: .; D: .; V: TRBV20-1; J: TRBJ2-7; DNA: TGCAGTGCTAGAGATATCTACGAGCAGTACTTC; CDR3: CSARDIYEQYF
size: .; D: TRBD1; V: TRBV27; J: TRBJ2-7; DNA: TGTGCCAGCAGTTCTCGGACAGGGCGGCACGAGCAGTACTTC; CDR3: CASSSRTGRHEQYF
size: .; D: .; V: TRBV9; J: TRBJ1-3; DNA: TGTGCCAGCAGCGTAGACGAGCCCCGCTCTGGAAACACCATATATTTT; CDR3: CASSVDEPRSGNTIYF
size: .; D: TRBD2; V: TRBV29-1; J: TRBJ2-1; DNA: TGCAGCGTTAGCGGGATGAGTGGTGAGCAGTTCTTC; CDR3: CSVSGMSGEQFF
size: .; D: TRBD2; V: TRBV13; J: TRBJ2-3; DNA: TGTGCCAGCAGCAAGACACCGGGACTAGCGGACCCAGATACGCAGTATTTT; CDR3: CASSKTPGLADPDTQYF
size: .; D: .; V: TRBV9; J: TRBJ1-1; DNA: TGTGCCAGCAGCCCAGAACAGGGTGTTGGCACTGAAGCTTTCTTT; CDR3: CASSPEQGVGTEAFF
size: .; D: .; V: TRBV29-1; J: TRBJ2-3; DNA: TGCAGCGTTGAAGATCCCAGGGGGGCAGATACGCAGTATTTT; CDR3: CSVEDPRGADTQYF
size: .; D: .; V: TRBV5-1; J: TRBJ2-2; DNA: TGCGCCAGCAGCTTTCCAACCGGGGAGCTGTTTTTT; CDR3: CASSFPTGELFF
size: once; D: TRBD2; V: TRBV5-6; J: TRBJ2-5; DNA: TGTGCCAGCAGCTTTAGGACTAGCGGGAGTCAAAAGACCCAGTACTTC; CDR3: CASSFRTSGSQKTQYF
size: .; D: TRBD2; V: TRBV14; J: TRBJ2-3; DNA: TGTGCCAGCAGCAGACGACTAGCGGGTAACACAGATACGCAGTATTTT; CDR3: CASSRRLAGNTDTQYF
size: .; D: .; V: TRBV24-1; J: TRBJ2-5; DNA: TGTGCCACCAGTGATCCCCCGGGGGGCGAGGAGACCCAGTACTTC; CDR3: CATSDPPGGEETQYF
size: once; D: .; V: TRBV15; J: TRBJ2-6; DNA: TGTGCCACCAGCTCCAGGGGATCTGGGGCCAACGTCCTGACTTTC; CDR3: CATSSRGSGANVLTF
size: .; D: .; V: TRBV20-1; J: TRBJ1-1; DNA: TGCAGTGCAAAGCAAAACACTGAAGCTTTCTTT; CDR3: CSAKQNTEAFF
size: .; D: .; V: TRBV3-1/TRBV3-2; J: TRBJ1-4; DNA: TGTGCCAGCAGCCAGTCCCCAGGGGTTAATGAAAAACTGTTTTTT; CDR3: CASSQSPGVNEKLFF
size: .; D: TRBD1; V: TRBV15; J: TRBJ2-7; DNA: TGTGCCACCAGCAGAAACCCCGGGACAGTTAGCTACGAGCAGTACTTC; CDR3: CATSRNPGTVSYEQYF
size: .; D: .; V: TRBV7-2; J: TRBJ2-7; DNA: TGTGCCAGCAGCTTAGCAGCATCCGGGATCCCCTACGAGCAGTACTTC; CDR3: CASSLAASGIPYEQYF
size: .; D: .; V: TRBV6-1; J: TRBJ1-3; DNA: TGTGCCAGCAGTGAAAGTATTAGGGGCTCTGGAAACACCATATATTTT; CDR3: CASSESIRGSGNTIYF
size: .; D: TRBD2; V: TRBV28; J: TRBJ2-5; DNA: TGTGCCAGCAGTAGTAGCGGGAGACAGACCCAGTACTTC; CDR3: CASSSSGRQTQYF
size: .; D: .; V: TRBV12-5; J: TRBJ1-6; DNA: TGTGCTAGTGGTGCCAGCTCAGGGATTGGTTCACCCCTCCACTTT; CDR3: CASGASSGIGSPLHF
size: .; D: TRBD1; V: TRBV10-1; J: TRBJ1-6; DNA: TGCGCCAGCAGTGCCGGGACAGAAAATTCACCCCTCCACTTT; CDR3: CASSAGTENSPLHF
size: once; D: .; V: TRBV16; J: TRBJ1-2; DNA: TGTGCCAGCAGCCGGCTCAGAGGTGAGGGCTACACCTTC; CDR3: CASSRLRGEGYTF
size: .; D: .; V: TRBV11-2; J: TRBJ2-1; DNA: TGTGCCAGCATAAACACGATTCATGAGCAGTTCTTC; CDR3: CASINTIHEQFF
size: .; D: TRBD2; V: TRBV27; J: TRBJ2-1; DNA: TGTGCCAGCAGGGGTACTAGCGGTTATTACAATGAGCAGTTCTTC; CDR3: CASRGTSGYYNEQFF
size: .; D: .; V: TRBV5-4; J: TRBJ2-7; DNA: TGTGCCAGCAGCTTGTTAGGCCAGGGCTTGTCCTACGAGCAGTACTTC; CDR3: CASSLLGQGLSYEQYF
size: once; D: .; V: TRBV6-5; J: TRBJ2-7; DNA: TGTGCCAGCAGTTACGGGGACACCTACGAGCAGTACTTC; CDR3: CASSYGDTYEQYF
size: .; D: .; V: TRBV10-1; J: TRBJ1-1; DNA: TGCGCCAGCAGTGATCATCACGAGGGCACTGAAGCTTTCTTT; CDR3: CASSDHHEGTEAFF
size: .; D: TRBD2; V: TRBV7-8; J: TRBJ2-1; DNA: TGTGCCAGCAGCTTAGGCTTAGCGGGAGGCCTAAGCTCCTACAATGAGCAGTTCTTC; CDR3: CASSLGLAGGLSSYNEQFF
size: .; D: .; V: TRBV19; J: TRBJ1-1; DNA: TGTGCCAGTAGTATTGGAAGGAGCACTGAAGCTTTCTTT; CDR3: CASSIGRSTEAFF
size: .; D: TRBD2; V: TRBV5-8; J: TRBJ2-1; DNA: TGTGCCAGCAGCTACATGGGGACTAGCGGGAGGACGCTTAATGAGCAGTTCTTC; CDR3: CASSYMGTSGRTLNEQFF
size: .; D: .; V: TRBV29-1; J: TRBJ1-5; DNA: TGCAGCGTTGTTACAGGGAACAATCAGCCCCAGCATTTT; CDR3: CSVVTGNNQPQHF
size: .; D: .; V: TRBV9; J: TRBJ1-1; DNA: TGTGCCAGCAGCGATCGACAGACTTTGAACACTGAAGCTTTCTTT; CDR3: CASSDRQTLNTEAFF
size: .; D: TRBD2; V: TRBV18; J: TRBJ2-7; DNA: TGTGCCAGCTCACCACTTCCCCCTATAGCGGGAGGGGGGGACGAGCAGTACTTC; CDR3: CASSPLPPIAGGGDEQYF
size: .; D: .; V: TRBV18; J: TRBJ1-1; DNA: TGTGCCAGCTCACCTTATGACGGCGGGACTGAAGCTTTCTTT; CDR3: CASSPYDGGTEAFF
size: .; D: .; V: TRBV7-6; J: TRBJ2-4; DNA: TGTGCCAGCAGCTCCGGCGGCAAAAACATTCAGTACTTC; CDR3: CASSSGGKNIQYF
size: once; D: .; V: TRBV29-1; J: TRBJ2-1; DNA: TGCAGCGTTGTCAGCGTTTACAATGAGCAGTTCTTC; CDR3: CSVVSVYNEQFF
size: .; D: .; V: TRBV14; J: TRBJ1-2; DNA: TGTGCCAGCAGCCAATTCGGGGGAAGGCATGGCTACACCTTC; CDR3: CASSQFGGRHGYTF
size: .; D: TRBD1; V: TRBV4-1; J: TRBJ1-2; DNA: TGCGCCAGCAGCCAAGATTCGGGACAGAGTAATAACTATGGCTACACCTTC; CDR3: CASSQDSGQSNNYGYTF
size: .; D: TRBD1; V: TRBV27; J: TRBJ2-1; DNA: TGTGCCAGCAGTTTATCGACAGGGGGCTTCAATGAGCAGTTCTTC; CDR3: CASSLSTGGFNEQFF
size: .; D: TRBD2; V: TRBV7-9; J: TRBJ2-7; DNA: TGTGCCAGCAGCCCCGGACTAGCTCACACCTACGAGCAGTACTTC; CDR3: CASSPGLAHTYEQYF
size: .; D: .; V: TRBV30; J: TRBJ1-6; DNA: TGTGCCTGGAGTATGAGCTCCTATAATTCACCCCTCCACTTT; CDR3: CAWSMSSYNSPLHF
size: .; D: TRBD1; V: TRBV4-1; J: TRBJ1-4; DNA: TGCGCCAGCAGCAGGACTCCAACCGGGACAGGGACTGAAAAACTGTTTTTT; CDR3: CASSRTPTGTGTEKLFF
size: .; D: .; V: TRBV12-3/TRBV12-4; J: TRBJ1-4; DNA: TGTGCCAGCAGTCCTTTGAGGGAAAAACTGTTTTTT; CDR3: CASSPLREKLFF
size: .; D: TRBD2; V: TRBV28; J: TRBJ2-5; DNA: TGTGCCAGCAGGGTAGCGGGAGAGAGTGTGGAGACCCAGTACTTC; CDR3: CASRVAGESVETQYF
size: .; D: .; V: TRBV19; J: TRBJ1-4; DNA: .; CDR3: CASSTSAATNEKLFF
size: .; D: .; V: TRBV21-1; J: TRBJ2-1; DNA: TGTGCCAGCAGCTCCGGGACTAGCGGTTACAATGAGCAGTTCTTC; CDR3: CASSSGTSGYNEQFF
size: .; D: TRBD1; V: TRBV28; J: TRBJ1-5; DNA: TGTGCCAGCAGTCGCCCGGGGCCCCGACAGGGCCAGCCCCAGCATTTT; CDR3: CASSRPGPRQGQPQHF
size: .; D: TRBD1; V: TRBV15; J: TRBJ2-7; DNA: TGTGCCACTTCCCGGACAGGGAGCTCCTACGAGCAGTACTTC; CDR3: CATSRTGSSYEQYF
size: .; D: .; V: TRBV19; J: TRBJ1-1; DNA: TGTGCCAGTAGTATTGGCGGGAACACTGAAGCTTTCTTT; CDR3: CASSIGGNTEAFF
size: few; D: .; V: TRBV30; J: TRBJ1-6; DNA: TGTGCCTGGAGTAGCGGAAGGGTCGCCTATAATTCACCCCTCCACTTT; CDR3: CAWSSGRVAYNSPLHF
size: .; D: TRBD2; V: TRBV2; J: TRBJ2-2; DNA: TGTGCCAGCAGTGTATTCGGGAGGGCCGACACCGGGGAGCTGTTTTTT; CDR3: CASSVFGRADTGELFF
size: .; D: TRBD2; V: TRBV4-2; J: TRBJ2-1; DNA: TGTGCCAGCAGCCCCAGGCGGGAGGGCCTGAATGAGCAGTTCTTC; CDR3: CASSPRREGLNEQFF